This T cell receptor (beta chain) emerged from a study of T-cell reconstitution after alpha-beta-depleted transplantation in children. Unique molecular identifiers were used in preparing the TCRbeta library. In TCRdb, the PCR reads were re-called with MiXCR into one record per CDR3 protein. The top ten hold about 3.9% of the sample, which has about 360,000 distinct CDR3 sequences, 10% to 15% seen once. This clonotype has more than one count but fewer than ten. V was cut by 6 bases and J by 1 base, with 13 bases left in between. From germline, CDR1 is SGHRS and CDR2 YFSETQ. The CDR3 is 14 residues long.

The chain employs TRBV5-1 and TRBJ1-1; tentative D call: TRBD1 (5 bases). Material: PBMCs, obtained from the stem cell graft. This clonotype was obtained from a human donor who donated a stem cell graft to a child with Fanconi anemia. The CDR3 reads CASTPGGGNTEAFF. The CDR3 nucleotides are TGCGCCAGCACCCCAGGCGGGGGGAACACTGAAGCTTTCTTT.